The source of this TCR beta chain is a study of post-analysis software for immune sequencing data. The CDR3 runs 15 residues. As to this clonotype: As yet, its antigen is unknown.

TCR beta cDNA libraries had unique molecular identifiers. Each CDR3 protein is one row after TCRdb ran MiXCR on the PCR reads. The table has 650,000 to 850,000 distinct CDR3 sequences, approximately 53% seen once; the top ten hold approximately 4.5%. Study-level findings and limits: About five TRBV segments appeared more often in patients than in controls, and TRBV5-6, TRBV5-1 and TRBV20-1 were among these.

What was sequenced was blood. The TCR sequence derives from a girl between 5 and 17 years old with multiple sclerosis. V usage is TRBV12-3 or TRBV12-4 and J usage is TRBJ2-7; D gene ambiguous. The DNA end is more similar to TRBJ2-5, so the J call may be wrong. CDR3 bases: TGTGCCAGCAGACTGTCGAAGCCGGGTCCAGAGACCCAGTACTTC. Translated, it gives CASRLSKPGPETQYF.